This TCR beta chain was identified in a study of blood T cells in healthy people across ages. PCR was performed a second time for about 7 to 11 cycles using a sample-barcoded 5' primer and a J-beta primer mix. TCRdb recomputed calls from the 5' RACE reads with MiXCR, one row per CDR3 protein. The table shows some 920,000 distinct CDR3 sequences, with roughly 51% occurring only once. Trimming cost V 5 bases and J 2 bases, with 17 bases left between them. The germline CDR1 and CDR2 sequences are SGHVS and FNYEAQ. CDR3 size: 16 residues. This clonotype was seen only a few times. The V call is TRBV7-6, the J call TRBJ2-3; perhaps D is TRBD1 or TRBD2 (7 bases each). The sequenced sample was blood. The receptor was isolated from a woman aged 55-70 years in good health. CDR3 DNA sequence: TGTGCCAGCAGCACCGAGGGAGGGGGCCCCACAGATACGCAGTATTTT. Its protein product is CASSTEGGGPTDTQYF.